This T cell receptor beta chain emerged from a study of T cells after yellow fever vaccination. Study conclusions and caveats: Once the booster was given, most primary-vaccination clones reappeared, at about 96% for CD4 and approximately 88% for CD8. High-abundance clonotypes from the bulk population could contaminate FACS-sorted repertoires.

Turning to this clonotype: Its cognate antigen is unknown.

They built TCR cDNA with 5'RACE template switching, a step that put in a universal primer site and UMIs. TCRdb independently ran MiXCR on the 5' RACE reads; one entry per CDR3 protein. The repertoire consists of tens of thousands of distinct CDR3 sequences, with around 7% occurring once and the leading ten covering about a third. The CDR3 sequence is 16 residues long. CDR1 MGHRA and CDR2 YSYEKL come from the germline V gene. V was clipped by 2 bases and J by 3 bases; unmatched bases: 7. The chain has TRBV4-1 and TRBJ1-3; 7 bases are a match to TRBD1. The starting material was CD8+ T cells sorted from PBMCs, obtained around 5 days after the first yellow fever vaccination. The sequence came from a young man who received the YFV17D yellow fever vaccine. In nucleotides, the CDR3 is TGCGCCAGCAGCCAAACCTACAGGGGAGGTGGAAACACCATATATTTT. It encodes CASSQTYRGGGNTIYF.